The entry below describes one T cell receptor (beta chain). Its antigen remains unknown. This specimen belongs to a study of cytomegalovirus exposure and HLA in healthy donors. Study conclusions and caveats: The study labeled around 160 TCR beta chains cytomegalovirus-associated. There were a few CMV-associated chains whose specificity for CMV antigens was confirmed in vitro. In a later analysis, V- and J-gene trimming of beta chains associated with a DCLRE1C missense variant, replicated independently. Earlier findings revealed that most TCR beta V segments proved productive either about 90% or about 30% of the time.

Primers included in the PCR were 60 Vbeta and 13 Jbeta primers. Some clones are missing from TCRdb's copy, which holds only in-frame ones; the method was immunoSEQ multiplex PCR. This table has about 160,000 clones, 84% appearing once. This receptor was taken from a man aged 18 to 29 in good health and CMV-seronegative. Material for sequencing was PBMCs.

The CDR3 DNA sequence: TGTGCCAGTAGTATAGTGAGGACAAGGGAGCAGTTCTTC. Amino acids: CASSIVRTREQFF. The rearrangement uses TRBV19 and TRBJ2-1, with D tentatively TRBD1 (5 bases). Germline V CDR1 and CDR2: LNHDA, SQIVND (reference sequence). Trimming took off 1 base at V and 10 bases at J, with 11 bases between the two ends. The CDR3 consists of 13 residues.